This record covers a single TCR beta chain. Investigators isolated RNA and reverse transcribed it into cDNA to act as the sequencing template. Profiling relied on immunoSEQ multiplex PCR, and the TCRdb table lists in-frame clones only, not all of them. The sample consists of 200,000 to 250,000 clones, roughly 64% of them appearing once. This entry is derived from a study of CD8+ T cells in alopecia areata. Study information: Tofacitinib was taken orally by treated patients, and the dose was 5 to 10 mg twice daily.

J lost 2 bases, V lost 7 bases, and 7 bases had no gene match. Germline CDR1 GTSNPN, CDR2 SVGIG (reference sequence). CDR3 size: 13 residues. As for treatment: oral pan-JAK inhibitor, 5-10 mg twice daily. The receptor's source is a human donor with alopecia areata. The chain links TRBV30 to TRBJ1-2, with 7 bases identical to TRBD1. Sequenced material: CD4+ T cells sorted from blood, taken at week 4, from a patient treated with tofacitinib. The CDR3 loop is CAFISTGNYGYTF. CDR3 bases: TGTGCCTTTATATCGACAGGGAACTATGGCTACACCTTC.